Listed here are 23 T cell receptor beta chains from one sample, sequenced in a study of graft-versus-host responses after intestinal transplantation. Clones were read by immunoSEQ multiplex PCR, and TCRdb kept only the in-frame ones, dropping some. The sample has over 85,000 clones; 80% to 95% are singletons. The antigens these receptors bind are not known. This material consisted of unstimulated CD8+ T cells sorted from spleen or lymph node cells, taken before intestinal transplant. The receptors originated from a human donor who received an intestinal transplant.

This sequence joins TRBV11-2 and TRBJ2-7; the D is unclear. In germline, CDR1 is SGHAT, CDR2 FQNNGV. Trimming took off 0 bases at V and 2 bases at J, with 11 bases between the two ends. The CDR3 covers 15 residues. In DNA form, the CDR3 reads TGTGCCAGCAGCTTAGATAGACTTAACACCTACGAGCAGTACTTC. This codes for CASSLDRLNTYEQYF.

The V gene is TRBV4-1, the J gene TRBJ2-7; 9 bases are shared with TRBD1. The V gene end was trimmed by 4 bases and the J gene end by 3 bases; junction bases not matched to a gene: 7. CDR3 size: 15 residues. Germline V gene data show CDR1 as MGHRA and CDR2 as YSYEKL. For the CDR3, the DNA is TGCGCCAGCAGCCCGGCGCCGGGACAGGGCTACGAGCAGTACTTC. Translation: CASSPAPGQGYEQYF.

The rearrangement links TRBV2 to TRBJ2-7; D is uncertain. The V and J ends lost 0 bases and 0 bases respectively, with 6 bases between them. The CDR3 loop spans 14 amino acids. Germline V lookup: CDR1 SNHLY, CDR2 FYNNEI. The CDR3 nucleotides are TGTGCCAGCAGTGAAGCGCTTGACTCCTACGAGCAGTACTTC. Amino acids: CASSEALDSYEQYF.

The chain carries TRBV28 and TRBJ1-3, with TRBD1 as a possible D gene (5 bases). The CDR3 covers 14 residues. Germline values: CDR1 MDHEN, CDR2 SYDVKM. V dropped 2 bases and J dropped 4 bases, with 9 bases sitting between them. Here the CDR3 DNA reads TGTGCCAGCAGTTTACCAGGGACGGGAAACACCATATATTTT. Translation: CASSLPGTGNTIYF.

This chain joins TRBV7-8 and TRBJ1-5, with D perhaps matching TRBD1 (6 bases). CDR3 size: 15 residues. The V gene lost 5 bases and the J gene lost 6 bases, with 17 bases spanning the gap. CDR1 and CDR2 from the germline V gene are SGHVS and FQNEAQ. The CDR3 spells CASSLRGREGQPQHF. The CDR3 coding sequence is TGTGCCAGCAGCCTAAGGGGGAGGGAGGGTCAGCCCCAGCATTTT.

The chain recombines TRBV7-3 with TRBJ2-3; D is perhaps TRBD2 (5 bases). The CDR3 spans 16 residues. Germline lookup yields CDR1 SGHTA and CDR2 FQGTGA. V was trimmed by 5 bases and J by 2 bases, leaving 17 bases between them. The CDR3 DNA is TGTGCCAGCAGCATTGGACTCCTCACTACCACAGATACGCAGTATTTT. Translation gives CASSIGLLTTTDTQYF.

The chain links TRBV19 to TRBJ2-2, with D maybe TRBD1 (6 bases). V dropped 4 bases and J dropped 5 bases, with 14 bases sitting between them. The CDR3 is 15 residues long. The germline V gene encodes CDR1 LNHDA and CDR2 SQIVND (reference sequence). The chain's CDR3 is CASSNSGAWTGELFF. The DNA for the CDR3 is TGTGCCAGTAGTAATTCAGGGGCTTGGACCGGGGAGCTGTTTTTT.

The CDR3 sequence: CASSFPGALYEQYF. As DNA, the CDR3 is TGTGCCAGCAGTTTTCCGGGAGCCCTCTACGAGCAGTACTTC. The rearrangement joins TRBV27 to TRBJ2-7; D might be TRBD2 (6 bases). The CDR3 has 14 amino acids. The V end was cut by 3 bases, the J end by 3 bases, with 12 bases between. Germline loops: CDR1 MNHEY, CDR2 SMNVEV (reference sequence).

This clone was counted a single time. The V and J genes are TRBV28 and TRBJ1-4, with TRBD1 as a possible D gene (6 bases). V dropped 7 bases and J dropped 5 bases, with 17 bases sitting between them. CDR3 length: 15 residues. Germline-derived CDR1 and CDR2 are MDHEN and SYDVKM. The DNA of the CDR3 is TGTGCCAGCATCGGAGTATGGGGGCCCAATGAAAAACTGTTTTTT. As protein: CASIGVWGPNEKLFF.

The chain carries TRBV19 and TRBJ2-5; a possible D gene is TRBD1 (6 bases). Germline V gene sequence: CDR1 LNHDA, CDR2 SQIVND (reference sequence). Trimming pared 6 bases from V and 4 bases from J, leaving 18 bases between. The CDR3 loop spans 15 amino acids. The CDR3 loop reads CASSLTTGRRETQYF. The CDR3 nucleotides are TGTGCCAGTAGCCTCACGACAGGACGGAGAGAGACCCAGTACTTC.

V gene TRBV30 combines with J gene TRBJ2-3; D may match TRBD1 or TRBD2 (5 bases each). Germline V lookup: CDR1 GTSNPN, CDR2 SVGIG (reference sequence). CDR3 length: 17 amino acids. Trimming stripped 7 bases from V and 4 bases from J, with 27 bases between. CDR3 nucleotides: TGTGCCTCCCAAGAGGGGTTTGGATCACAAGTGGCAGATACGCAGTATTTT. Translating it yields CASQEGFGSQVADTQYF.

The chain couples TRBV4-1 to TRBJ2-7, with D uncertain. Between the trimmed V and J ends, which lost 0 bases and 4 bases, there was a span of 13 bases. Germline CDR1 reads MGHRA; CDR2 reads YSYEKL. The CDR3 loop spans 15 amino acids. Written as DNA, the CDR3 is TGCGCCAGCAGCCAAGAGCAGTCTTTAATATACGAGCAGTACTTC. Its protein is CASSQEQSLIYEQYF.

Here the CDR3 DNA reads TGTGTTATTTTTTTCAAGCAGAAGACGGCATACGAGCAGTACTTC. As protein: CVIFFKQKTAYEQYF. The chain couples TRBV27 to TRBJ2-7; D gene ambiguous. This CDR3 contains 15 residues. Germline V gene sequence: CDR1 MNHEY, CDR2 SMNVEV (reference sequence).

The rearrangement uses TRBV5-6 and TRBJ2-2, with 8 bases lining up with TRBD1. CDR1 and CDR2 (germline): SGHDT, YYEEEE. Unmatched junction bases numbered 7, after V lost 3 bases and J lost 6 bases. The CDR3 contains 15 residues. Here the CDR3 DNA reads TGTGCCAGCAGCTCAGACAGGGGTGGGGCCGGGGAGCTGTTTTTT. Protein product: CASSSDRGGAGELFF.

V gene TRBV9 combines with J gene TRBJ2-1; weak D call: TRBD2 (5 bases). The CDR3 runs 15 residues. Germline V gene lookup returns CDR1 SGDLS and CDR2 YYNGEE. The ends were cut back, 1 base at V and 3 bases at J, with 11 bases in the middle. As DNA, the CDR3 is TGTGCCAGCAGCGTATTTGGACTGGGCTACAATGAGCAGTTCTTC. Translated, it gives CASSVFGLGYNEQFF.

This chain connects TRBV4-1 to TRBJ2-7, with 7 bases fitting TRBD2. Per germline, CDR1 MGHRA and CDR2 YSYEKL. CDR3 size: 16 residues. V was pared by 0 bases and J by 3 bases, with 8 bases of the junction left unmatched. CDR3 sequence reads: CASSQDFGTTIYEQYF. In nucleotides, the CDR3 is TGCGCCAGCAGCCAAGACTTCGGGACTACTATCTACGAGCAGTACTTC.

Only one count was recorded for this clone. The rearrangement uses TRBV9 and TRBJ1-1; no clear D. Germline V gives CDR1 SGDLS, CDR2 YYNGEE. The CDR3 is 13 amino acids. The germline V and J ends were trimmed by 0 bases and 8 bases, with 11 bases remaining between them. The CDR3 sequence is CASSVGPTTEAFF. The CDR3 DNA is TGTGCCAGCAGCGTAGGACCTACGACGGAAGCTTTCTTT. Using reference TRBV9 and TRBJ1-1 for the parts outside the CDR3, the full variable domain is DSGVTQTPKHLITATGQRVTLRCSPRSGDLSVYWYQQSLDQGLQFLIQYYNGEERAKGNILERFSAQQFPDLHSELNLSSLELGDSALYFCASSVGPTTEAFFGQGTRLTVV.

The chain recombines TRBV2 with TRBJ2-2; D may be TRBD2 (6 bases). V lost 1 base, J lost 0 bases, and 9 bases lay in between. CDR1 is SNHLY and CDR2 is FYNNEI in the germline V gene. The CDR3 spans 16 residues. CDR3 in amino acids: CASSEEVAANTGELFF. In DNA, the CDR3 is TGTGCCAGCAGTGAAGAGGTAGCGGCGAACACCGGGGAGCTGTTTTTT.

The chain combines TRBV21-1 with TRBJ1-2. TRBV21-1 is reported as a pseudogene. This CDR3 comprises 17 residues. This CDR3 reads CASSRRRDIRSPYGYTF. The CDR3 nucleotides read TGTGCCAGCAGCAGAAGGAGGGACATACGGTCGCCCTATGGCTACACCTTC.

The chain is built from TRBV30 and TRBJ2-1, with D possibly matching TRBD2 (7 bases). The V end was cut by 0 bases, the J end by 9 bases, with 12 bases between. The CDR3 loop spans 13 amino acids. The germline V gene has CDR1 GTSNPN and CDR2 SVGIG (reference sequence). CDR3 sequence reads: CAWSVAGASEQFF. The CDR3 bases are TGTGCCTGGAGTGTTGCGGGGGCAAGTGAGCAGTTCTTC.

The CDR3 loop is CASSVRYEQFF. CDR3 sequence (DNA): TGTGCCAGCAGTGTCAGGTATGAGCAGTTCTTC. This chain uses TRBV2 with TRBJ2-1, with unresolved D. The CDR3 sequence is 11 residues long. V was cut by 4 bases and J by 8 bases, with 6 bases left in between. CDR1 and CDR2 from the germline V gene are SNHLY and FYNNEI.

The chain links TRBV6-5 to TRBJ1-2; D unclear. V lost 2 bases and J 8 bases, leaving 15 bases between the germline ends. This CDR3 contains 14 residues. Germline V gives CDR1 MNHEY, CDR2 SVGAGI. CDR3 loop: CASSYSKTSGGYTF. Written as DNA, the CDR3 is TGTGCCAGCAGTTACAGCAAAACCTCGGGGGGCTACACCTTC.

CDR3 nucleotide sequence: TGTGCCAGCAGTTATTTATATGAGCAGTTCTTC. Residues: CASSYLYEQFF. This chain joins TRBV6-5 and TRBJ2-1, with D unclear. There are 11 residues in the CDR3. From germline, CDR1 is MNHEY and CDR2 SVGAGI. With 3 bases removed from V and 8 bases from J, the gap between germline ends came to 5 bases.